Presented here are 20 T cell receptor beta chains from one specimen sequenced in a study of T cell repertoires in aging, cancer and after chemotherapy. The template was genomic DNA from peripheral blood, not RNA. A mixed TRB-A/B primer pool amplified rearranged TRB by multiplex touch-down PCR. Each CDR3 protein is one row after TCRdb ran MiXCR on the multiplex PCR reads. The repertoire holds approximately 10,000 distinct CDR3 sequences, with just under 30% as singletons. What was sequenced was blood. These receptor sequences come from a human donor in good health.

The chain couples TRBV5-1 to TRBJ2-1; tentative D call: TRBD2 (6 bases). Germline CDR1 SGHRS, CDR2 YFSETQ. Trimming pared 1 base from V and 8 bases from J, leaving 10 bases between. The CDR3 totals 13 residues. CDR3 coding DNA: TGCGCCAGCAGCTTGCAGGGAGGAGATGAGCAGTTCTTC. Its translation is CASSLQGGDEQFF.

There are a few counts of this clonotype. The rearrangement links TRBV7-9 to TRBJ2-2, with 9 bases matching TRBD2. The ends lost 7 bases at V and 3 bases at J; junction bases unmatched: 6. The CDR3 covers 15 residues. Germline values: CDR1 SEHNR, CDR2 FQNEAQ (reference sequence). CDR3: CASNSGSSDTGELFF. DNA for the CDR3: TGTGCCAGCAATAGCGGGAGTAGTGACACCGGGGAGCTGTTTTTT.

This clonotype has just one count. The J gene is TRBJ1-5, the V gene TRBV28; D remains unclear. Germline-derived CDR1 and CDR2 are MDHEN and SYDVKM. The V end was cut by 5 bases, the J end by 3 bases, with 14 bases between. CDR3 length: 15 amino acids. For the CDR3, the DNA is TGTGCCAGCAGTACCCTAGACCGCCTCAATCAGCCCCAGCATTTT. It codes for CASSTLDRLNQPQHF.

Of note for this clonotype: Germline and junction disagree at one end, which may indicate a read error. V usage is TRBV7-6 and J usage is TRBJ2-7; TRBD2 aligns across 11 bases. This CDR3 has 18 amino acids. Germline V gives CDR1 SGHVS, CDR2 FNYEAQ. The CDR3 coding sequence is TGTGCTAGCAGTCGGACTAGCGGGCCAAGTCCCTTTAAGGACGAGCAGTACTTC. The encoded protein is CASSRTSGPSPFKDEQYF. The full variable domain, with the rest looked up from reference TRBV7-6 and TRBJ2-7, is GAGVSQSPRYKVTKRGQDVALRCDPISGHVSLYWYRQALGQGPEFLTYFNYEAQQDKSGLPNDRFSAERPEGSISTLTIQRTEQRDSAMYRCASSRTSGPSPFKDEQYFGPGTRLTVT.

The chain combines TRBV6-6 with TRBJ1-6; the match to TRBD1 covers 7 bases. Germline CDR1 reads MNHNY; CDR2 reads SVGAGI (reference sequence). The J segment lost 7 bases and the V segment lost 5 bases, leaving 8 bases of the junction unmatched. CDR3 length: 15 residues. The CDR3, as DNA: TGTGCCAGCAGTGAGACCATGACAGGGAATTCACCCCTCCACTTT. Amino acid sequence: CASSETMTGNSPLHF.

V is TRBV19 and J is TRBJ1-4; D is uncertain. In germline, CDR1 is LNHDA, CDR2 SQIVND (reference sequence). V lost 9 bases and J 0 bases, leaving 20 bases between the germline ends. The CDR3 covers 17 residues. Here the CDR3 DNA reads TGTGCCAGCTCGGAGGCCCGGAGAGCCACAACTAATGAAAAACTGTTTTTT. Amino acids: CASSEARRATTNEKLFF.

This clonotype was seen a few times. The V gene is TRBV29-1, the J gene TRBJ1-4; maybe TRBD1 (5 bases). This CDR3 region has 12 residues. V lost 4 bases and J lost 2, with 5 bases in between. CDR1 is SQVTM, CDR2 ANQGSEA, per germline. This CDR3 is CSVGDTNEKLFF. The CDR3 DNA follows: TGCAGCGTTGGGGACACTAATGAAAAACTGTTTTTT.

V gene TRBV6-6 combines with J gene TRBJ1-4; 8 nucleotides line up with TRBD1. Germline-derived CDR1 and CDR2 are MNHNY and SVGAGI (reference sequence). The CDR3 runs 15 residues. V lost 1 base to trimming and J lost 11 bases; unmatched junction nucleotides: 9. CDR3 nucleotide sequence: TGTGCCAGCAGTTACTTTGACAGGGGAGGGGGGAAACTGTTTTTT. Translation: CASSYFDRGGGKLFF.

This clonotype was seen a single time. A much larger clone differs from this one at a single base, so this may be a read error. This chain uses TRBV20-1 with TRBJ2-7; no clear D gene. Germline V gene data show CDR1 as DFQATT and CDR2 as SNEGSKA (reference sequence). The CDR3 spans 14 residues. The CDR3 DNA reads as TGCAGTGCTAGGGACGCGGCTAGGATAGACGATCAGTACTTC. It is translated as CSARDAARIDDQYF.

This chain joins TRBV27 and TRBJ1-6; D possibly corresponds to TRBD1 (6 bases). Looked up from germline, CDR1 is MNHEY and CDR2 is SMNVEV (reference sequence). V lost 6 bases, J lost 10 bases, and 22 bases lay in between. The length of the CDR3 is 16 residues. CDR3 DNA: TGTGCCAGCAGCACTAAGTGGGGGGGGCCAATCTCACCCCTCCACTTT. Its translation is CASSTKWGGPISPLHF.

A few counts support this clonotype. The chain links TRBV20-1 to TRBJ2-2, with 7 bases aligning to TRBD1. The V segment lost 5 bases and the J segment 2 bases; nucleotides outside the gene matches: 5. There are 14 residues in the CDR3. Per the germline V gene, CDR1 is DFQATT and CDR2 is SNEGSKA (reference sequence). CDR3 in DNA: TGCAGTGCTCGGCAAGGGGGCAACACCGGGGAGCTGTTTTTT. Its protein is CSARQGGNTGELFF.

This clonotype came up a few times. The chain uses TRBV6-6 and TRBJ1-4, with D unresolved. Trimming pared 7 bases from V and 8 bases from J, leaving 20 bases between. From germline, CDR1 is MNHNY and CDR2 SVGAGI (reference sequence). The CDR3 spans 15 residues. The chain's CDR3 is CASIDTAMRGEKLFF. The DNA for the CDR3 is TGTGCCAGCATCGACACCGCCATGAGAGGGGAAAAACTGTTTTTT.

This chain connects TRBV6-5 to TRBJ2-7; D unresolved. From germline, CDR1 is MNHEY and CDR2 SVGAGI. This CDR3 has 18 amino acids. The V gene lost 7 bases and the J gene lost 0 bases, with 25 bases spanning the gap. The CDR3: CASTPQEILIPNSYEQYF. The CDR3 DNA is TGTGCCAGCACCCCGCAGGAGATTTTAATTCCTAACTCCTACGAGCAGTACTTC.

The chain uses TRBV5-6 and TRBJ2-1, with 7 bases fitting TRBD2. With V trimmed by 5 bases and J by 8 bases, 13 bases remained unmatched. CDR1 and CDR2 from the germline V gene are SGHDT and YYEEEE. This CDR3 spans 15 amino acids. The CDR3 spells CASRTLGGRIDEQFF. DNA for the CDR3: TGTGCCAGCAGAACATTGGGGGGGAGGATCGATGAGCAGTTCTTC.

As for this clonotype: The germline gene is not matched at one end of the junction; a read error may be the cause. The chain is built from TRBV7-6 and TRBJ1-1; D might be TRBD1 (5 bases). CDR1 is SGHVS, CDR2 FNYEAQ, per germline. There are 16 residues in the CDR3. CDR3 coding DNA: TGTGCCAGCAGCTTCCTCCGTGGAGGGGCCCACACTGAAGCTTTGTTT. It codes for CASSFLRGGAHTEALF.

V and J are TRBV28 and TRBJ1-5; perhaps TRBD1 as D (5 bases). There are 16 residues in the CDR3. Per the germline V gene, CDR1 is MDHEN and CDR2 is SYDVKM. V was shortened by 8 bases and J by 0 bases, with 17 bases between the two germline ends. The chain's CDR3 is CASGAGSGSSNQPQHF. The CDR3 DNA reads TGTGCCAGCGGGGCCGGGTCGGGGTCTAGCAATCAGCCCCAGCATTTT.

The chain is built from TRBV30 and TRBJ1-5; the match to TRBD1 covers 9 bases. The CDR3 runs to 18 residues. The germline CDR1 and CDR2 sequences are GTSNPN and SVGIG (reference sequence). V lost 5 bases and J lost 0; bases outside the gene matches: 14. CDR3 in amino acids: CAWDRQGEGISSNQPQHF. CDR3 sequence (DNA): TGTGCCTGGGATCGACAGGGGGAGGGAATATCTAGCAATCAGCCCCAGCATTTT.

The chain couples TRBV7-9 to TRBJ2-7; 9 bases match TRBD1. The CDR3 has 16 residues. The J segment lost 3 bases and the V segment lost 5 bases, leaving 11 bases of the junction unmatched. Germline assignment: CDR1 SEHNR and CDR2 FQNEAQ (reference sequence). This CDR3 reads CASSPNSGQGIYEQYF. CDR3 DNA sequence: TGTGCCAGCAGCCCGAATTCGGGACAGGGTATCTACGAGCAGTACTTC.

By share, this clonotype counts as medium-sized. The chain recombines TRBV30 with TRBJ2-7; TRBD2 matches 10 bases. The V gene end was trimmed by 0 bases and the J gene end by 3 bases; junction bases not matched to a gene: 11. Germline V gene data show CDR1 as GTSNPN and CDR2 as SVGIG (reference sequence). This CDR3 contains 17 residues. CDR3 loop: CAWSVQELASGSYEQYF. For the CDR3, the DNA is TGTGCCTGGAGTGTACAAGAGTTGGCTAGCGGGAGCTACGAGCAGTACTTC.

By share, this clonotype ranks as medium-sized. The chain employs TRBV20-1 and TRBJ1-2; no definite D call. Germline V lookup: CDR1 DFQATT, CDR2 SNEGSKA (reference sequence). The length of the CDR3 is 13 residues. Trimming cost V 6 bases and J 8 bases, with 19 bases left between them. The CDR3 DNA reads TGCAGTGCCCCCCTCCTGGATCCCGTAGGCTACACCTTC. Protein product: CSAPLLDPVGYTF.